What follows are 23 T cell receptor beta chains derived from one specimen sequenced in a study of cytomegalovirus exposure and HLA in healthy donors. This PCR relied on a set of 60 Vbeta primers and 13 Jbeta primers. Profiled with immunoSEQ multiplex PCR; TCRdb holds only in-frame clones, not every one. The top ten hold around 8% of the sample, which has under 200,000 clones, roughly 80% seen once. The specimen sequenced was PBMCs. The receptors originated from a male donor in good health and CMV-seropositive.

In regard to this clone: The same CDR3 is also encoded by other DNA sequences in this sample. This rearrangement joins TRBV11-2 to TRBJ2-1, with 12 bases that match TRBD2. The CDR3 contains 15 residues. With V trimmed by 5 bases and J by 4 bases, 3 bases remained unmatched. The germline gives CDR1 SGHAT, CDR2 FQNNGV. The CDR3 region is CASSLGLAGYNEQFF. CDR3 nucleotide sequence: TGTGCCAGCAGCCTTGGACTAGCGGGGTACAATGAGCAGTTCTTC.

The V and J genes are TRBV2 and TRBJ2-1; 9 bases match TRBD1. Germline V gene data show CDR1 as SNHLY and CDR2 as FYNNEI. This CDR3 has 13 amino acids. V lost 8 bases to trimming and J lost 6 bases; unmatched junction nucleotides: 5. The CDR3 DNA sequence: TGTGCCAGCGACCGGGACAGGGTCAATGAGCAGTTCTTC. Its protein is CASDRDRVNEQFF.

This chain connects TRBV7-2 to TRBJ2-7, with 12 bases that match TRBD2. Germline V gene sequence: CDR1 SGHTA, CDR2 FQGNSA. V lost 3 bases to trimming and J lost 0 bases; unmatched junction nucleotides: 3. CDR3 length: 16 residues. The CDR3 region has the DNA TGTGCCAGCAGCTTGACTAGCGGGAGAGTCTCCTACGAGCAGTACTTC. Translation gives CASSLTSGRVSYEQYF.

This chain's CDR3 is CAWGQGVNTEAFF. The DNA for the CDR3 is TGTGCCTGGGGCCAGGGGGTTAACACTGAAGCTTTCTTT. J is TRBJ1-1 and V is TRBV30; 7 bases match TRBD1. The CDR3 runs to 13 residues. CDR1 GTSNPN and CDR2 SVGIG come from the germline V gene (reference sequence). Trimming cost V 5 bases and J 2 bases; bases outside gene matches: 5.

The chain recombines TRBV25-1 with TRBJ1-5, with a weak D call TRBD1 (6 bases). Trimming cost V 6 bases and J 4 bases, with 10 bases left between them. This CDR3 is built from 13 residues. Germline V gene lookup returns CDR1 MGHDK and CDR2 SYGVNS. This chain's CDR3 is CASSTGINQPQHF. CDR3 sequence (DNA): TGTGCCAGCAGCACAGGGATAAATCAGCCCCAGCATTTT.

Comments on this clone: Other nucleotide sequences in the sample specify the same CDR3. The chain links TRBV28 to TRBJ2-7; TRBD1 matches 9 bases. Per the germline V gene, CDR1 is MDHEN and CDR2 is SYDVKM. This CDR3 is built from 15 residues. V lost 5 bases, J lost 8 bases, and 13 bases stayed unmatched. The CDR3 DNA reads as TGTGCCAGCAGTACAGCCGGGACAGGGACTACCCAGCAGTACTTC. Translating it yields CASSTAGTGTTQQYF.

A single count supports this clone. V usage is TRBV5-1 and J usage is TRBJ2-7; the match to TRBD1 covers 9 bases. Germline values: CDR1 SGHRS, CDR2 YFSETQ. This CDR3 is built from 15 residues. V shed 1 base, J shed 1 base, and the junction held 3 bases outside the gene matches. The CDR3 nucleotides read TGCGCCAGCAGCTTGCCGGGACAGGGTTCCTACGAGCAGTACTTC. Translating gives CASSLPGQGSYEQYF.

The chain couples TRBV5-4 to TRBJ2-4; 13 bases are a match to TRBD2. The CDR3 totals 17 residues. Germline V CDR1 and CDR2: SGHNT, YYREEE (reference sequence). J was trimmed by 1 base and V by 0 bases; bases with no gene match: 1. The chain's CDR3 is CASSLGLAGGAKNIQYF. Here the CDR3 DNA reads TGTGCCAGCAGCTTGGGACTAGCGGGAGGTGCCAAAAACATTCAGTACTTC.

The gene calls are TRBV10-1 and TRBJ2-7; 7 bases agree with TRBD1. The CDR3 covers 15 residues. Trimming at V came to 0 bases and at J to 4 bases, leaving 6 bases not matched to a gene. CDR1 is WNHNN, CDR2 SYGVQD, per germline (reference sequence). CDR3 residues: CASSESDRQPYEQYF. The CDR3 bases are TGCGCCAGCAGTGAGTCGGACAGGCAACCATACGAGCAGTACTTC.

This clone was detected a few times. The chain joins TRBV28 to TRBJ2-6, with 9 nucleotides matching TRBD1. The germline gives CDR1 MDHEN, CDR2 SYDVKM. V gave up 3 bases and J gave up 2 bases; unmatched junction bases: 5. The CDR3 totals 17 residues. The CDR3 here is CASSLTGGRPGANVLTF. As DNA, the CDR3 is TGTGCCAGCAGTTTGACAGGGGGACGGCCTGGGGCCAACGTCCTGACTTTC.

V gene TRBV10-3 combines with J gene TRBJ1-2; 10 positions agree with TRBD1. After removal of 7 bases from V and 7 bases from J, the junction contained 9 bases not matched to a gene. Germline values: CDR1 ENHRY, CDR2 SYGVKD. The length of the CDR3 is 14 residues. The chain's CDR3 is CAINLGQGGGGYTF. The CDR3 nucleotides are TGTGCCATCAATCTAGGACAGGGGGGAGGTGGCTACACCTTC.

This clone has just one count. The rearrangement links TRBV27 to TRBJ2-1; TRBD1 aligns across 11 bases. Germline V gives CDR1 MNHEY, CDR2 SMNVEV (reference sequence). This CDR3 is 15 amino acids long. Losses at the gene ends were 5 bases for V and 8 bases for J; bases not matched to a gene: 8. This chain's CDR3 is CASSHGQGAPDEQFF. CDR3 DNA: TGTGCCAGCAGTCATGGACAGGGGGCGCCCGATGAGCAGTTCTTC.

This rearrangement joins TRBV4-3 to TRBJ2-2; 11 bases are shared with TRBD2. The CDR3 has 17 residues. CDR1 and CDR2 from the germline V gene are LGHNA and YSLEER. The junction had 7 bases not matched to a gene; V was cut back by 2 bases and J by 5 bases. The CDR3 loop reads CASSQLTSGSWTGELFF. CDR3 nucleotides: TGCGCCAGCAGCCAACTAACTAGCGGGAGTTGGACCGGGGAGCTGTTTTTT.

V usage is TRBV28 and J usage is TRBJ2-3, with D perhaps matching TRBD2 (5 bases). CDR1 and CDR2 (germline): MDHEN, SYDVKM. CDR3 length: 14 residues. Trimming pared 8 bases from V and 4 bases from J, leaving 16 bases between. In DNA form, the CDR3 reads TGTGCCAGCTCCGGGCGAGCGAGGGCAGATACGCAGTATTTT. It specifies CASSGRARADTQYF.

The chain has TRBV15 and TRBJ2-1, with D perhaps TRBD2 (6 bases). Germline V CDR1 and CDR2: LNHNV, YYDKDF (reference sequence). Deletions cut 7 bases from V and 2 bases from J, with 9 bases between. The CDR3 totals 13 residues. CDR3 region: CATNGGAYNEQFF. The CDR3 DNA sequence: TGTGCCACCAATGGCGGGGCCTACAATGAGCAGTTCTTC.

The chain has TRBV30 and TRBJ1-5; D is unresolved. CDR1 GTSNPN and CDR2 SVGIG come from the germline V gene (reference sequence). The V gene lost 0 bases and the J gene lost 6 bases, with 15 bases spanning the gap. The CDR3 has 15 residues. As DNA, the CDR3 is TGTGCCTGGAGTGTACTCTCCGGCCCAGGTCAGCCCCAGCATTTT. It translates to CAWSVLSGPGQPQHF.

This clone was recorded a few times. The J gene is TRBJ2-7, the V gene TRBV6-5, with TRBD2 matching 7 bases. Germline V gene sequence: CDR1 MNHEY, CDR2 SVGAGI. V gave up 4 bases and J gave up 1 base; unmatched junction bases: 7. This CDR3 contains 15 residues. The CDR3, as DNA: TGTGCCAGCAGTTCGGGGCTAGCGGTGTCCTACGAGCAGTACTTC. Translated, it gives CASSSGLAVSYEQYF.

This chain connects TRBV7-2 to TRBJ1-2; 8 nucleotides match TRBD1. V lost 5 bases and J lost 3; bases outside the gene matches: 5. This CDR3 region has 14 residues. Per germline, CDR1 SGHTA and CDR2 FQGNSA. The CDR3 reads CASSLDRGDYGYTF. The DNA for the CDR3 is TGTGCCAGCAGCCTAGACAGGGGCGACTATGGCTACACCTTC.

This chain joins TRBV2 and TRBJ2-7; tentative D call: TRBD2 (6 bases). V gave up 0 bases and J gave up 0 bases, with 15 bases separating them. Germline assignment: CDR1 SNHLY and CDR2 FYNNEI. CDR3 size: 17 residues. The CDR3 here is CASSEALRETASYEQYF. CDR3 DNA sequence: TGTGCCAGCAGTGAAGCGCTTCGGGAGACAGCCTCCTACGAGCAGTACTTC.

This chain links TRBV7-8 with TRBJ2-5; tentatively, D is TRBD1 (5 bases). The end of the DNA aligns better with TRBJ2-7, so the J call may be wrong. The CDR3 has 14 residues. Per germline, CDR1 SGHVS and CDR2 FQNEAQ. DNA for the CDR3: TGTGCCAGCAGCGCAAGGCCAGGGCCCTACGAGCAGTACTTC. This translates into CASSARPGPYEQYF.

This clone was picked up one time. The chain combines TRBV5-1 with TRBJ2-7, with 10 positions matching TRBD1. In germline, CDR1 is SGHRS, CDR2 YFSETQ. The CDR3 runs to 15 residues. The V and J ends lost 4 bases and 7 bases, in that order; junction bases with no gene match: 11. CDR3 protein: CASSPGGTGDEEQYF. CDR3 bases: TGCGCCAGCAGCCCGGGGGGGACAGGGGACGAAGAGCAGTACTTC. Using reference TRBV5-1 and TRBJ2-7 for the parts outside the CDR3, the full variable domain is KAGVTQTPRYLIKTRGQQVTLSCSPISGHRSVSWYQQTPGQGLQFLFEYFSETQRNKGNFPGRFSGRQFSNSRSEMNVSTLELGDSALYLCASSPGGTGDEEQYFGPGTRLTVT.

V gene TRBV6-5 combines with J gene TRBJ2-5; tentatively, D is TRBD2 (6 bases). The DNA matches TRBJ2-7 better at its end, which makes the J call doubtful. Per the germline V gene, CDR1 is MNHEY and CDR2 is SVGAGI. The CDR3 covers 13 residues. DNA of the CDR3: TGTGCCAGCAGCCTCGGAGGGGCCCACGAGCAGTACTTC. It translates to CASSLGGAHEQYF.

The rearrangement uses TRBV6-6 and TRBJ2-2, with D possibly being TRBD1 (5 bases). V was pared by 8 bases and J by 3 bases, with 10 bases between. Germline CDR1 reads MNHNY; CDR2 reads SVGAGI (reference sequence). The CDR3 covers 13 residues. CDR3 residues: CASGAADTGELFF. In DNA form, the CDR3 reads TGTGCCAGCGGGGCCGCCGACACCGGGGAGCTGTTTTTT.